This passage covers 26 T cell receptor beta chains from one sample sequenced in a study of technical replicates of blood from a handful of donors. Profiled with immunoSEQ multiplex PCR; TCRdb holds only in-frame clones, not every one. The sample has under 100,000 clones, approximately 96% seen once. The sequenced material came from T cells isolated from PBMCs. Receptors were obtained from a human donor in good health.

The chain employs TRBV4-3 and TRBJ2-3; D uncertain. Germline V gene data show CDR1 as LGHNA and CDR2 as YSLEER. Trimming left V 1 base short and J 5 bases short, with 7 bases between. This CDR3 spans 13 amino acids. The CDR3 DNA reads as TGCGCCAGCAGCCAAGTTAGAGAAGATACGCAGTATTTT. Amino acids: CASSQVREDTQYF.

The chain joins TRBV4-3 to TRBJ2-1; TRBD2 matches at 8 bases. The V gene end was trimmed by 5 bases and the J gene end by 0 bases; junction bases not matched to a gene: 6. Germline V gene sequence: CDR1 LGHNA, CDR2 YSLEER. CDR3 length: 16 residues. The CDR3 DNA follows: TGCGCCAGCAGCGTCTTCGGGACTAGCTCCTACAATGAGCAGTTCTTC. Its translation: CASSVFGTSSYNEQFF.

This chain links TRBV19 with TRBJ2-7; TRBD1 is a possible D gene (6 bases). Deletions cut 4 bases from V and 0 bases from J, with 10 bases between. CDR1 is LNHDA and CDR2 is SQIVND in the germline V gene (reference sequence). This CDR3 is 14 amino acids long. The CDR3 DNA reads as TGTGCCAGTAGTACCCGACAGGACTCCTACGAGCAGTACTTC. Encoded protein: CASSTRQDSYEQYF.

The chain uses TRBV5-8 and TRBJ1-1, with D possibly being TRBD1 (5 bases). The CDR3 has 14 amino acids. Germline V CDR1 and CDR2: SGHTS, YDEGEE. V was shortened by 0 bases and J by 5 bases, with 11 bases between the two germline ends. The CDR3 sequence is CASSLEGRWTEAFF. The CDR3 DNA follows: TGTGCCAGCAGCTTGGAGGGGAGGTGGACTGAAGCTTTCTTT.

The chain combines TRBV9 with TRBJ2-7, with D possibly matching TRBD1 (6 bases). From germline, CDR1 is SGDLS and CDR2 YYNGEE. The V gene lost 0 bases and the J gene lost 2 bases, with 9 bases spanning the gap. The CDR3 covers 14 residues. This CDR3 reads CASSVGQGPYEQYF. In DNA, the CDR3 is TGTGCCAGCAGCGTAGGGCAGGGGCCCTACGAGCAGTACTTC.

The gene calls are TRBV5-1 and TRBJ2-7; TRBD2 aligns across 10 bases. Germline trimming cut 3 bases from V and 5 bases from J; bases unmatched to any gene: 23. From germline, CDR1 is SGHRS and CDR2 YFSETQ. The CDR3 length is 20 residues. In nucleotides, the CDR3 is TGCGCCAGCAGCTCGGAGGCCAGGACGGCTAGCGGGAGCATCTACCACGAGCAGTACTTC. It translates to CASSSEARTASGSIYHEQYF.

The chain links TRBV5-6 to TRBJ2-3, with 11 bases matching TRBD2. This CDR3 contains 15 residues. Germline CDR1 SGHDT, CDR2 YYEEEE. Losses at the gene ends were 2 bases for V and 2 bases for J; bases not matched to a gene: 1. The CDR3 DNA sequence: TGTGCCAGCAGCTTTAGCGGGAGGGCCACAGATACGCAGTATTTT. Encoded protein: CASSFSGRATDTQYF.

The chain has TRBV5-1 and TRBJ2-1, with 8 bases matching TRBD2. The CDR3 loop spans 15 amino acids. V lost 4 bases, J lost 6 bases, and 9 bases stayed unmatched. Per the germline V gene, CDR1 is SGHRS and CDR2 is YFSETQ. The DNA of the CDR3 is TGCGCCAGCAGCGCAAGCGGGAGCGGCCTCAATGAGCAGTTCTTC. It translates to CASSASGSGLNEQFF.

The chain recombines TRBV13 with TRBJ2-2, with unresolved D. Deletions cut 5 bases from V and 6 bases from J, with 7 bases between. The germline gives CDR1 PRHDT, CDR2 FYEKMQ (reference sequence). The length of the CDR3 is 12 residues. The CDR3 region has the DNA TGTGCCAGCAGCCCCAGTCCCGGGGAGCTGTTTTTT. It encodes CASSPSPGELFF.

V usage is TRBV5-6 and J usage is TRBJ2-7, with D perhaps matching TRBD2 (6 bases). The CDR3 has 13 residues. V gave up 6 bases and J gave up 6 bases, with 16 bases separating them. The V gene's germline CDR1 is SGHDT and CDR2 YYEEEE. The CDR3 loop reads CASNPSGEAEQYF. CDR3 DNA sequence: TGTGCCAGCAATCCCTCGGGGGAGGCCGAGCAGTACTTC.

The J gene is TRBJ2-7, the V gene TRBV9; D possibly corresponds to TRBD1 (6 bases). Germline CDR1 and CDR2: SGDLS and YYNGEE. V gave up 4 bases and J gave up 4 bases, with 18 bases separating them. There are 15 residues in the CDR3. CDR3 coding DNA: TGTGCCAGCAGCCCAACAGGGTCGGTAGGTTACGAGCAGTACTTC. It specifies CASSPTGSVGYEQYF.

The chain uses TRBV10-3 and TRBJ2-7, with TRBD1 identical over 8 bases. J was trimmed by 2 bases and V by 10 bases; bases with no gene match: 7. CDR1 is ENHRY and CDR2 is SYGVKD in the germline V gene. There are 13 residues in the CDR3. The CDR3: CASTTGGPYEQYF. The CDR3 nucleotides are TGTGCCAGCACAACAGGGGGACCCTACGAGCAGTACTTC.

This chain joins TRBV11-2 and TRBJ1-2, with D unresolved. CDR1 and CDR2 from the germline V gene are SGHAT and FQNNGV. The CDR3 is 13 amino acids. V gave up 5 bases and J gave up 1 base, with 8 bases separating them. This CDR3 is CASSLGSNYGYTF. The DNA for the CDR3 is TGTGCCAGCAGCCTTGGGAGTAACTATGGCTACACCTTC.

The chain carries TRBV2 and TRBJ2-7; D is perhaps TRBD1 (6 bases). The CDR3 is 13 residues long. Looked up from germline, CDR1 is SNHLY and CDR2 is FYNNEI. The ends were cut back, 8 bases at V and 0 bases at J, with 11 bases in the middle. This CDR3 is CASGGVYSYEQYF. DNA of the CDR3: TGTGCCAGCGGGGGCGTCTACTCCTACGAGCAGTACTTC.

This chain links TRBV6-1 with TRBJ1-2; no reliable D call. V gave up 0 bases and J gave up 2 bases, with 10 bases separating them. CDR3 length: 15 amino acids. The germline V gene has CDR1 MNHNS and CDR2 SASEGT. For the CDR3, the DNA is TGTGCCAGCAGTGAAGCGAGGGCCGAAAACTATGGCTACACCTTC. This codes for CASSEARAENYGYTF.

The chain employs TRBV7-2 and TRBJ2-7, with 7 nucleotides matching TRBD1. This CDR3 is 14 amino acids long. Losses at the gene ends were 4 bases for V and 1 base for J; bases not matched to a gene: 4. Germline CDR1 is SGHTA and CDR2 is FQGNSA. The CDR3 region has the DNA TGTGCCAGCAGCTATCCGGGACAGTCCTACGAGCAGTACTTC. Translation gives CASSYPGQSYEQYF.

The chain recombines TRBV9 with TRBJ2-7; 7 bases map to TRBD2. The CDR3 extends over 15 amino acids. Trimming at V came to 0 bases and at J to 4 bases, leaving 7 bases not matched to a gene. Per the germline V gene, CDR1 is SGDLS and CDR2 is YYNGEE. CDR3 sequence reads: CASSVGGSGLYEQYF. The CDR3 region has the DNA TGTGCCAGCAGCGTAGGTGGTAGCGGGTTGTACGAGCAGTACTTC.

This chain joins TRBV11-2 and TRBJ1-4, with unresolved D. V dropped 3 bases and J dropped 5 bases, with 10 bases sitting between them. Germline assignment: CDR1 SGHAT and CDR2 FQNNGV. CDR3 length: 14 amino acids. The DNA for the CDR3 is TGTGCCAGCAGCTTGGGCGGGAGAAATGAAAAACTGTTTTTT. This encodes CASSLGGRNEKLFF.

V is TRBV19 and J is TRBJ2-7; D may be TRBD1 (6 bases). The germline V gene has CDR1 LNHDA and CDR2 SQIVND (reference sequence). The CDR3 is 13 amino acids. The V end was cut by 5 bases, the J end by 4 bases, with 12 bases between. This CDR3 is CASSSQDRYEQYF. CDR3 nucleotide sequence: TGTGCCAGTAGTTCGCAGGACAGATACGAGCAGTACTTC.

This clone was seen only once. The J gene is TRBJ2-7, the V gene TRBV4-2; a possible D gene is TRBD1 (6 bases). Trimming shortened V by 0 bases and J by 2 bases, and 11 bases separated the two germline ends. The CDR3 is made up of 15 amino acids. Germline lookup yields CDR1 LGHNA and CDR2 YNFKEQ. The CDR3 region is CASSQDRAGAYEQYF. For the CDR3, the DNA is TGTGCCAGCAGCCAAGATCGAGCAGGGGCCTACGAGCAGTACTTC.

The CDR3 loop reads CASSWTGTGTGEELFF. The CDR3, as DNA: TGTGCCAGCAGCTGGACTGGGACAGGCACCGGTGAGGAGCTGTTTTTT. The chain has TRBV5-8 and TRBJ2-2; 8 positions match TRBD1. Per the germline V gene, CDR1 is SGHTS and CDR2 is YDEGEE. This CDR3 has 16 amino acids. V shed 3 bases, J shed 10 bases, and the junction held 14 bases outside the gene matches.

The CDR3 protein is CASSSTGDRAFDEQYF. Here the CDR3 DNA reads TGTGCCAGCAGCTCGACCGGGGACAGGGCGTTTGACGAGCAGTACTTC. This chain links TRBV11-2 with TRBJ2-7; TRBD1 aligns across 9 bases. V gave up 4 bases and J gave up 5 bases; unmatched junction bases: 12. Germline CDR1 reads SGHAT; CDR2 reads FQNNGV. The CDR3 runs to 16 residues.

The chain combines TRBV10-3 with TRBJ1-1; 8 nucleotides align to TRBD1. The CDR3 covers 11 residues. With V trimmed by 8 bases and J by 8 bases, 4 bases remained unmatched. The germline CDR1 and CDR2 sequences are ENHRY and SYGVKD. The CDR3 DNA reads as TGTGCCATCGGACGGGACAGGGAAGCTTTCTTT. Amino acid sequence: CAIGRDREAFF.

The chain carries TRBV10-2 and TRBJ2-7, with 7 bases fitting TRBD1. The CDR3 length is 14 residues. The V segment lost 8 bases and the J segment 6 bases; nucleotides outside the gene matches: 13. Germline values: CDR1 WSHSY, CDR2 SAAADI. CDR3 DNA sequence: TGCGCCAGCGGATCCCGGGACAGAGGCCTCGAGCAGTACTTC. Its protein product is CASGSRDRGLEQYF.

Concerning this clone itself: Compared with germline, one end of the junction differs, possibly owing to a read error. The J gene is TRBJ2-7, the V gene TRBV25-1; maybe TRBD2 (6 bases). From germline, CDR1 is MGHDK and CDR2 SYGVNS. CDR3 length: 14 residues. The DNA of the CDR3 is TGTGCCAGCAGAAGGGACTTGGGTTCCTACGAGCAGCACTTC. It encodes CASRRDLGSYEQHF.

V usage is TRBV20-1 and J usage is TRBJ2-3; unclear D gene. The CDR3 runs 11 residues. Between the trimmed V and J ends, which lost 0 bases and 8 bases, there was a span of 6 bases. Looked up from germline, CDR1 is DFQATT and CDR2 is SNEGSKA (reference sequence). CDR3 DNA sequence: TGCAGTGCTAGAGATCTAGGTACGCAGTATTTT. It translates to CSARDLGTQYF.